This is a list of T cell receptor beta chains from one sample in a study of T cell responses to AZD1222 COVID-19 vaccine. Repertoires were generated with immunoSEQ multiplex PCR, while TCRdb's copy carries only in-frame clones and drops some. The profile shows roughly 70,000 clones, roughly four fifths of them singletons. Sample: peripheral blood, taken on day 0 of AZD1222 vaccination. These TCRs come from an adult in good health. Each CDR3 is given with its conserved first and last residue. Fields, in order: J gene, D gene, clone size, V gene, CDR3 protein, CDR3 DNA. The D gene is left open where the match is weak. Only some rows state a clone size, as once, few, many or a class for expanded clones.

TRBJ1-6	TRBD1	few	TRBV5-8	CASSSIDRVNSPLHF	TGTGCCAGCAGCTCCATCGACAGGGTAAATTCACCCCTCCACTTT
TRBJ1-4	.	.	TRBV6-1	CASSENPYATNEKLFF	TGTGCCAGCAGTGAGAATCCGTATGCAACTAATGAAAAACTGTTTTTT
TRBJ1-2	.	few	TRBV4-2	CASSQAQQVNYGYTF	TGTGCCAGCAGCCAAGCTCAGCAGGTGAACTATGGCTACACCTTC
TRBJ1-5	.	once	TRBV5-6	CASSGGTASNQPQHF	TGTGCCAGCAGCGGTGGGACGGCTAGCAATCAGCCCCAGCATTTT
TRBJ2-1	.	.	TRBV6-5	CATRPTQYNEQFF	TGTGCCACCCGGCCGACACAGTACAATGAGCAGTTCTTC
TRBJ2-7	TRBD1	.	TRBV6-5	CATQGQISSYEQYF	TGTGCCACCCAGGGACAGATAAGCTCCTACGAGCAGTACTTC
TRBJ1-4	TRBD1	.	TRBV27	CASSLSQGRRNEKLFF	TGTGCCAGCAGTTTATCACAGGGGAGGAGGAATGAAAAACTGTTTTTT
TRBJ1-1	.	few	TRBV9	CASSAGGTNTEAFF	TGTGCCAGCAGCGCCGGAGGGACGAACACTGAAGCTTTCTTT
TRBJ2-7	TRBD1	.	TRBV5-1	CASSLGQGVIEQYF	TGCGCCAGCAGCTTGGGGCAGGGGGTCATCGAGCAGTACTTC
TRBJ2-1	.	few	TRBV6-2/TRBV6-3	CASSRDFYNEQFF	TGTGCCAGCAGCCGTGATTTCTACAATGAGCAGTTCTTC
TRBJ1-2	.	.	TRBV11-2	CASSLGQVGYTF	TGTGCCAGCAGCTTAGGGCAGGTTGGCTACACCTTC